Below, 23 T cell receptor beta chains from the same sample are listed, as sequenced in a study of CD8 T cells in ankylosing spondylitis. The study's findings and limits: For ankylosing spondylitis blood, a TCR beta motif of 7 or 8 highly homologous variants appeared characteristic.

TCRdb reanalysed the 5' RACE reads using MiXCR and keeps one entry per CDR3 protein. The table lists around 490,000 distinct CDR3 sequences, about 5% of them singletons. Antigens for these TCRs are unknown. Sequencing used blood, either unsorted or a sorted T cell fraction (not recorded which). The receptors stem from a male donor with ankylosing spondylitis.

This clonotype was detected ten times or more. V gene TRBV4-3 combines with J gene TRBJ1-4, with D unclear. The V end lost 0 bases, the J end lost 0 bases, and 8 bases lay between the germline ends. Germline CDR1 reads LGHNA; CDR2 reads YSLEER. The CDR3 is made up of 16 amino acids. The DNA for the CDR3 is TGCGCCAGCAGCCAAGAACCAGGAGCAACTAATGAAAAACTGTTTTTT. Translated: CASSQEPGATNEKLFF.

This clonotype has ten or more counts. The rearrangement links TRBV4-2 to TRBJ2-3; TRBD2 aligns across 9 bases. With V trimmed by 4 bases and J by 4 bases, 15 bases remained unmatched. In germline, CDR1 is LGHNA, CDR2 YNFKEQ. This CDR3 region has 18 residues. The CDR3 bases are TGTGCCAGCAGCCTCGGAGGGCTAGCGGGATTAGTCGCAGATACGCAGTATTTT. It translates to CASSLGGLAGLVADTQYF.

This clonotype turned up a few times. This chain joins TRBV5-1 and TRBJ2-1; D is perhaps TRBD2 (5 bases). The CDR3 consists of 15 residues. Looked up from germline, CDR1 is SGHRS and CDR2 is YFSETQ. The V end lost 6 bases, the J end lost 2 bases, and 15 bases lay between the germline ends. The CDR3 protein is CASNFGISAYNEQFF. The CDR3 DNA follows: TGCGCCAGCAACTTCGGGATCTCAGCCTACAATGAGCAGTTCTTC.

This clonotype was counted ten times or more. This sequence joins TRBV6-2 or TRBV6-3 and TRBJ2-1; D gene unclear. Between the trimmed V and J ends, which lost 7 bases and 6 bases, there was a span of 10 bases. The germline CDR1 and CDR2 sequences are MNHEY and SVGEGT. The CDR3 runs to 12 residues. The CDR3 DNA reads as TGTGCCAGCACCGACCCAACCAATGAGCAGTTCTTC. It translates to CASTDPTNEQFF.

This clonotype was seen at least ten times. The CDR3 protein is CASSQILAGAIGEQFF. Written as DNA, the CDR3 is TGCGCCAGCAGTCAGATCCTAGCGGGAGCTATTGGTGAGCAGTTCTTC. The chain uses TRBV4-3 and TRBJ2-1; TRBD2 matches at 10 bases. CDR3 size: 16 residues. From germline, CDR1 is LGHNA and CDR2 YSLEER. J was trimmed by 9 bases and V by 6 bases; bases with no gene match: 14.

The table lists this clonotype with many counts. The chain links TRBV20-1 to TRBJ1-5, with TRBD1 identical over 8 bases. Germline assignment: CDR1 DFQATT and CDR2 SNEGSKA (reference sequence). This CDR3 is built from 16 residues. The ends lost 3 bases at V and 4 bases at J; junction bases unmatched: 11. The CDR3 spells CSARGLGQGANQPQHF. CDR3 in DNA: TGCAGTGCTAGGGGGCTCGGGCAGGGGGCGAATCAGCCCCAGCATTTT.

This clonotype was detected ten times or more. The genes are TRBV29-1 and TRBJ1-5, with no clear D. Germline CDR1 is SQVTM and CDR2 is ANQGSEA. There are 14 residues in the CDR3. V shed 7 bases and J shed 0 bases, with 13 bases lying between them. CDR3 in DNA: TGCAGCGCCACTGACGTGAATAGCAATCAGCCCCAGCATTTT. Translating gives CSATDVNSNQPQHF.

This clonotype was counted at least ten times. This chain joins TRBV4-1 and TRBJ2-3; weak D call: TRBD2 (6 bases). The CDR3 sequence is 18 residues long. V lost 3 bases to trimming and J lost 0 bases, with 19 bases between them. Germline values: CDR1 MGHRA, CDR2 YSYEKL. CDR3 nucleotides: TGCGCCAGCAGCCACCCTCGAGGAAAGAGCGGGAGCACAGATACGCAGTATTTT. It specifies CASSHPRGKSGSTDTQYF.

In this sample, this clonotype turned up many times. The chain uses TRBV27 and TRBJ1-5; D is unclear. CDR1 is MNHEY, CDR2 SMNVEV, per germline (reference sequence). This CDR3 has 16 amino acids. With 4 bases removed from V and 0 bases from J, the gap between germline ends came to 13 bases. The DNA for the CDR3 is TGTGCCAGCAGTTATTCCCCGGAGTATAGCAATCAGCCCCAGCATTTT. Translation gives CASSYSPEYSNQPQHF.

The CDR3 protein is CAIRNTSGELFF. DNA of the CDR3: TGTGCCATCAGGAACACTTCCGGGGAGCTGTTTTTT. The chain joins TRBV7-9 to TRBJ2-2, with no clear D. Germline V gene data show CDR1 as SEHNR and CDR2 as FQNEAQ (reference sequence). This CDR3 has 12 amino acids. Trimming shortened V by 10 bases and J by 6 bases, and 12 bases separated the two germline ends.

There are many counts of this clonotype. At one end, the junction sequence differs from germline, possibly due to a read error. The CDR3 coding sequence is TGTGCCAGCAGTTTAGCGGCTTACGAGCAGTACTTC. Translated: CASSLAAYEQYF. This chain uses TRBV5-1 with TRBJ2-7; D perhaps matches TRBD2 (6 bases). CDR1 SGHRS and CDR2 YFSETQ come from the germline V gene. This CDR3 comprises 12 residues.

The V call is TRBV20-1, the J call TRBJ2-7; tentatively, D is TRBD1 or TRBD2 (5 bases each). The CDR3 length is 12 residues. CDR1 is DFQATT, CDR2 SNEGSKA, per germline (reference sequence). Trimming shortened V by 1 base and J by 6 bases, and 10 bases separated the two germline ends. The DNA of the CDR3 is TGCAGTGCTAGAGTGCAGGGACCCGAGCAGTACTTC. This gives the protein CSARVQGPEQYF.

This clonotype came up many times. The genes are TRBV7-9 and TRBJ2-1; D is possibly TRBD2 (5 bases). This CDR3 contains 16 residues. V gave up 4 bases and J gave up 0 bases, with 13 bases separating them. Germline-derived CDR1 and CDR2 are SEHNR and FQNEAQ (reference sequence). CDR3 loop: CASSYPGSSSYNEQFF. The DNA for the CDR3 is TGTGCCAGCAGCTACCCGGGGTCGAGCTCCTACAATGAGCAGTTCTTC.

This clonotype was detected ten times or more. The chain links TRBV28 to TRBJ2-1, with D unresolved. Germline CDR1 reads MDHEN; CDR2 reads SYDVKM. Trimming removed 6 bases at V and 10 bases at J, with 16 bases between. This CDR3 is built from 13 residues. The CDR3 coding sequence is TGTGCCAGCAGGGTGTACGGACGCCGGGAGCAGTTCTTC. Translation: CASRVYGRREQFF.

This clonotype has a count of ten or more. This rearrangement joins TRBV6-5 to TRBJ2-7; TRBD2 matches 9 bases. J lost 4 bases, V lost 1 base, and 2 bases had no gene match. The CDR3 runs to 14 residues. Germline V gives CDR1 MNHEY, CDR2 SVGAGI. DNA for the CDR3: TGTGCCAGCAGTTACTATAGCGGGAGTTACGAGCAGTACTTC. It codes for CASSYYSGSYEQYF.

The table lists this clonotype with a few counts. This chain joins TRBV7-9 and TRBJ2-7; TRBD2 matches 13 bases. The CDR3 spans 15 residues. V was clipped by 4 bases and J by 7 bases; unmatched bases: 7. Germline V CDR1 and CDR2: SEHNR, FQNEAQ (reference sequence). CDR3 DNA sequence: TGTGCCAGCAGCTCTGGACTAGCGGGAGAACAAGAGCAGTACTTC. The encoded protein is CASSSGLAGEQEQYF.

This clonotype occurred many times. The chain uses TRBV11-2 and TRBJ1-3; possibly TRBD1 for D (5 bases). V lost 5 bases and J lost 4, with 9 bases in between. Germline-derived CDR1 and CDR2 are SGHAT and FQNNGV. The CDR3 covers 13 residues. In DNA form, the CDR3 reads TGTGCCAGCAGCCTGACAGACGGAAACACCATATATTTT. Translation: CASSLTDGNTIYF.

V is TRBV19 and J is TRBJ2-3; the match to TRBD2 covers 14 bases. J was trimmed by 1 base and V by 1 base; bases with no gene match: 1. CDR1 LNHDA and CDR2 SQIVND come from the germline V gene (reference sequence). The CDR3 loop spans 17 amino acids. The CDR3 nucleotides read TGTGCCAGTAGTATAGTGGGACTAGCGGGGGGCACAGATACGCAGTATTTT. Its protein product is CASSIVGLAGGTDTQYF.

This clonotype was found many times. The genes are TRBV7-2 and TRBJ1-2; 9 nucleotides match TRBD1. This CDR3 is built from 13 residues. Germline CDR1 reads SGHTA; CDR2 reads FQGNSA. V gave up 5 bases and J gave up 8 bases; unmatched junction bases: 6. The CDR3 protein is CASSPGTGKGYTF. The CDR3 region has the DNA TGTGCCAGCAGCCCCGGGACAGGGAAAGGCTACACCTTC. Complete variable domain (other parts from reference TRBV7-2 and TRBJ1-2): GAGVSQSPSNKVTEKGKDVELRCDPISGHTALYWYRQSLGQGLEFLIYFQGNSAPDKSGLPSDRFSAERTGGSVSTLTIQRTQQEDSAVYLCASSPGTGKGYTFGSGTRLTVV.

This clonotype has ten or more counts. The chain links TRBV4-1 to TRBJ1-5; D is possibly TRBD1 (6 bases). The CDR3 sequence is 16 residues long. Trimming shortened V by 0 bases and J by 2 bases, and 11 bases separated the two germline ends. Germline values: CDR1 MGHRA, CDR2 YSYEKL. The CDR3 DNA sequence: TGCGCCAGCAGCCAAGATGGGGGGCTGGGCAATCAGCCCCAGCATTTT. This translates into CASSQDGGLGNQPQHF.

This clonotype was seen ten or more times. The J gene is TRBJ2-7, the V gene TRBV5-8; D is possibly TRBD1 or TRBD2 (5 bases each). This CDR3 spans 11 amino acids. The V and J ends lost 3 bases and 5 bases respectively, with 6 bases between them. CDR1 is SGHTS, CDR2 YDEGEE, per germline. The CDR3 here is CASSWGHEQYF. The DNA for the CDR3 is TGTGCCAGCAGCTGGGGACACGAGCAGTACTTC.

This clonotype has ten or more counts. The V call is TRBV5-1, the J call TRBJ1-1; no firm D call. CDR1 and CDR2 (germline): SGHRS, YFSETQ. The length of the CDR3 is 14 residues. The V end lost 0 bases, the J end lost 4 bases, and 10 bases lay between the germline ends. CDR3 coding DNA: TGCGCCAGCAGCTTGGACGGTCTGGGCACTGAAGCTTTCTTT. Translated, it gives CASSLDGLGTEAFF.

At least ten counts were recorded for this clonotype. This rearrangement joins TRBV7-9 to TRBJ2-1; 8 bases map to TRBD1. The CDR3 is 12 residues long. Unmatched junction bases numbered 9, after V lost 6 bases and J lost 14 bases. The germline V gene has CDR1 SEHNR and CDR2 FQNEAQ (reference sequence). CDR3 in DNA: TGTGCCAGCAGTTACGACAGGGGTCGAAAGTTCTTC. It specifies CASSYDRGRKFF.